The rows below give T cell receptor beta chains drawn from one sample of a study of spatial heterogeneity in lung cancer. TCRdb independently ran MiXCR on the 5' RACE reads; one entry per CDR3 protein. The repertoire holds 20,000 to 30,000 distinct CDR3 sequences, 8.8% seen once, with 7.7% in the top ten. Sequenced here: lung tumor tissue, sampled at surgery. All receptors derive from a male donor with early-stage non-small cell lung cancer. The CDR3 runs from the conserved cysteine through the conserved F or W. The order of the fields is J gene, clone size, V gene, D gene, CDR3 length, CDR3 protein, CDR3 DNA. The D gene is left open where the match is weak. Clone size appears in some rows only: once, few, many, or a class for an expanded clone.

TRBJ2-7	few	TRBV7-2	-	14	CASSPRSQGSEQYF	TGTGCCAGCAGCCCCAGGTCGCAGGGAAGCGAGCAGTACTTC
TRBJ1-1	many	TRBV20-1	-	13	CSARDDKGFEAFF	TGCAGTGCTAGAGATGATAAGGGGTTTGAAGCTTTCTTT
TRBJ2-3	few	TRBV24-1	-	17	CATSDLGPGPYRDTQYF	TGTGCCACCAGTGATTTAGGGCCGGGACCCTATCGGGATACGCAGTATTTT
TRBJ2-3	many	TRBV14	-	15	CASSQDIQERNTQYF	TGTGCCAGCAGCCAAGATATCCAGGAGAGGAATACGCAGTATTTT
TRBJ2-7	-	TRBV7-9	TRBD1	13	CASRRDSSYEQYF	TGTGCCAGCAGACGGGACAGCTCCTACGAGCAGTACTTC
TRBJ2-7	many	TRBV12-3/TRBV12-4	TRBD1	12	CASSATGDGQYF	TGTGCCAGCAGTGCCACAGGGGACGGGCAGTACTTC
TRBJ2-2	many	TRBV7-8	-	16	CASSLDGGASTGELFF	TGTGCCAGCAGCTTAGACGGGGGAGCGAGCACCGGGGAGCTGTTTTTT
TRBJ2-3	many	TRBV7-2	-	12	CASSSQRYTQYF	TGTGCCAGCAGCTCCCAGCGGTATACGCAGTATTTT
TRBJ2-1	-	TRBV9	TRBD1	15	CASSVRQGARNEQFF	TGTGCCAGCAGCGTAAGACAGGGGGCGCGAAATGAGCAGTTCTTC
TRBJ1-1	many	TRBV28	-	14	CASSLAGAVTEAFF	TGTGCCAGCAGTTTAGCGGGGGCCGTGACTGAAGCTTTCTTT
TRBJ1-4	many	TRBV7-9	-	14	CASSSIIEYEKLFF	TGTGCCAGCAGCTCCATAATCGAGTATGAAAAACTGTTTTTT
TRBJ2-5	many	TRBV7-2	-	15	CASSSHRGGGETQYF	TGTGCCAGCAGCTCCCACAGAGGCGGTGGCGAGACCCAGTACTTC
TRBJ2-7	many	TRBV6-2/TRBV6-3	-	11	CASSEPAEQYF	TGTGCCAGCAGTGAACCCGCCGAGCAGTACTTC
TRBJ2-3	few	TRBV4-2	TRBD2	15	CASSQEAGGPDTQYF	TGTGCCAGCAGCCAAGAAGCGGGGGGGCCAGATACGCAGTATTTT
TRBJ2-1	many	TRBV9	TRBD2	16	CASSVGASGMMDEQFF	TGTGCCAGCAGCGTAGGTGCTAGCGGGATGATGGATGAGCAGTTCTTC
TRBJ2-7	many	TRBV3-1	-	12	CASSQANGEQYF	TGTGCCAGCAGCCAGGCGAATGGCGAGCAGTACTTC
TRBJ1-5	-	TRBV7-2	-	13	CASSPRSRQPQHF	TGTGCCAGCAGCCCCCGGTCCCGACAGCCCCAGCATTTT
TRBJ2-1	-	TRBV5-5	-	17	CASSPLRASSSYNEQFF	TGTGCCAGCAGCCCCTTGAGGGCCTCGAGCTCCTACAATGAGCAGTTCTTC
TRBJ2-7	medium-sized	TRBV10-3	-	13	CAIRKGGIDEQYF	TGTGCCATCAGGAAAGGGGGGATTGACGAGCAGTACTTC
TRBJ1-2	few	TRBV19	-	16	CASSKARGGNNYGYTF	TGTGCCAGTAGTAAGGCTCGGGGCGGTAATAACTATGGCTACACCTTC
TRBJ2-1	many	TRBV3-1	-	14	CASSPRNTGYEQFF	TGTGCCAGCAGCCCCCGAAACACCGGGTATGAGCAGTTCTTC
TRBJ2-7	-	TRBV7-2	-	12	CASSLGLEEQYF	TGTGCCAGCAGCTTGGGCCTTGAGGAGCAGTACTTC
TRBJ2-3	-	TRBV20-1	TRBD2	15	CSARVATSGQDTQYF	TGCAGTGCTAGAGTCGCCACTAGCGGCCAAGATACGCAGTATTTT
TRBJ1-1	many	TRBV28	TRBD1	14	CASSYYRDRAKAFF	TGTGCCAGCAGTTATTACCGGGACAGGGCCAAAGCTTTCTTT
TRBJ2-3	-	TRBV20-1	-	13	CSGRGLTTDTQYF	TGCAGTGGGCGGGGACTTACGACAGATACGCAGTATTTT
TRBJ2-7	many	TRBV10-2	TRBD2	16	CASRGLAGSSSYEQYF	TGCGCCAGCCGGGGACTAGCGGGATCGAGCTCCTACGAGCAGTACTTC
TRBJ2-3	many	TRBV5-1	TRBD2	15	CASSAASGGTDTQYF	TGCGCCAGCAGCGCTGCTAGCGGGGGGACCGATACGCAGTATTTT
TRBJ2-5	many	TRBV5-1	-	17	CASSLGERPVVRETQYF	TGCGCCAGCAGCTTGGGGGAACGCCCCGTTGTTCGAGAGACCCAGTACTTC
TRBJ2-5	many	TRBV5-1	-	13	CASSPGARVAQYF	TGCGCCAGCAGTCCAGGGGCCCGGGTCGCCCAGTACTTC
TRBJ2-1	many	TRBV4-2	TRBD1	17	CASSLAGQGLSYNEQFF	TGTGCCAGCAGCCTTGCGGGACAGGGTTTGTCCTACAATGAGCAGTTCTTC
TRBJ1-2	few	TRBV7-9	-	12	CASSTNAYGYTF	TGTGCCAGCAGCACCAATGCCTATGGCTACACCTTC
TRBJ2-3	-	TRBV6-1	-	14	CASSEIWHRPTQYF	TGTGCCAGCAGTGAAATCTGGCACCGTCCTACGCAGTATTTT
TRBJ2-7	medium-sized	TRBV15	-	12	CATSRDRRGQYF	TGTGCCACCAGCAGAGATCGGCGAGGACAGTACTTC
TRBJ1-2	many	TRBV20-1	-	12	CSSSGRNYGYTF	-
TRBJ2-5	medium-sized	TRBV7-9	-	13	CASSRGLRKTQYF	TGTGCCAGCAGTAGAGGACTGAGAAAGACCCAGTACTTC
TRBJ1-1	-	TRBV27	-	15	CASRLYHRAATEAFF	TGTGCCAGCAGGCTATACCACAGGGCGGCCACTGAAGCTTTCTTT
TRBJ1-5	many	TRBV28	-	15	CASSWDTGSNQPQHF	TGTGCCAGCAGTTGGGACACGGGGAGCAATCAGCCCCAGCATTTT
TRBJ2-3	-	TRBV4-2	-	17	CASSQDPSGLGTDTQYF	TGTGCCAGCAGCCAAGATCCCAGCGGTTTGGGCACAGATACGCAGTATTTT
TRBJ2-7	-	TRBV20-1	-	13	CSARKLAGYEQYF	TGCAGTGCTAGAAAACTAGCAGGCTACGAGCAGTACTTC
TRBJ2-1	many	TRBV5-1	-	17	CASSLAPVQTGGNEQFF	TGCGCCAGCAGCTTGGCCCCTGTTCAGACAGGTGGCAATGAGCAGTTCTTC